Included here is one TCR beta chain sequence, with context. The antigen is unknown. CDR1 is MNHEY, CDR2 SVGAGI, per germline. V was cut by 5 bases and J by 4 bases, with 9 bases left in between. The CDR3 contains 13 residues. Time point defined: week 5, during vaccination. One vaccine dose held 300 ug of mutant IDH1 20-mer peptide and came with topical imiquimod. The data derive from a study of a mutant IDH1 vaccine in newly diagnosed glioma. Study-wide background: Patients in the study were vaccinated eight times, receiving shots in weeks 1, 3, 5, 7, 11, 15, 19 and 23. Pretreatment consisted of radiotherapy, temozolomide, or both, with most receiving both. With temozolomide cycles, or 4-6 weeks after radiotherapy alone, vaccination was started.

Using immunoSEQ multiplex PCR, the repertoire was profiled, and TCRdb retains in-frame clones only, with some absent. The sample includes about 38,000 clones, about 80% seen only once; the top ten take over 4.5%. Material: PBMCs, obtained from a glioma patient whose treatment included an IDH1 peptide vaccine. This receptor was obtained from a man in his forties with glioma. The V and J genes are TRBV6-5 and TRBJ1-5, with D maybe TRBD1 (6 bases). The CDR3 loop reads CASSQQGNQPQHF. CDR3 nucleotides: TGTGCCAGCAGTCAACAGGGTAATCAGCCCCAGCATTTT.